The TCR beta chain under discussion was sequenced for a study of blood T cell repertoires in COVID-19. At the level of the study: COVID-19 samples collected from the United States, Italy and Spain covered acute and convalescent phases.

Data came from immunoSEQ multiplex PCR; TCRdb stores just in-frame clones and leaves some out. Altogether some 170,000 clones are present, roughly 93% being singletons, with the ten largest covering just under 2%. The CDR3 totals 14 residues. Between the trimmed V and J ends, which lost 3 bases and 1 base, there was a span of 9 bases. The germline gives CDR1 PRHDT, CDR2 FYEKMQ (reference sequence). Followed longitudinally, the Seattle patients had been enrolled during active infection. The chain carries TRBV13 and TRBJ1-1, with D possibly TRBD1 on 6 matching bases. This TCR was sampled from a woman in her sixties or seventies with COVID-19, enrolled during active disease. Sequences were obtained from peripheral blood. The CDR3 DNA sequence: TGTGCCAGCAGCTTGGGGGGGCCGAACACTGAAGCTTTCTTT. Its translation: CASSLGGPNTEAFF.